The 11 T cell receptor beta chains presented below share a single source sample, sequenced in a study of T cells in Graves' hyperthyroidism and ophthalmopathy (dated by TCRdb to about 2019). Libraries came from multiplex PCR. Data came from an Illumina HiSeq 2000. The TCR beta CDR3 regions were amplified from RNA transcripts. A first-round RT-PCR of the TCR CDR3 used the HTBI primer set with the Qiagen OneStep RT-PCR kit. TCRdb trimmed public reads at Q25 via fastp, called clones via MiXCR and kept in-frame beta chains. Each CDR3 protein appears once, grouped with its most common genes and DNA. The sample table shows 550,000 to 800,000 distinct CDR3 sequences, and 15% to 20% are seen once. Of the sample, around a sixth falls within the top ten clones. Input material: blood. These receptors originate from a man aged 45-60 years with Graves' hyperthyroidism.

This clonotype appeared many times. The gene calls are TRBV2 and TRBJ2-7; tentatively, D is TRBD2 (5 bases). Germline-derived CDR1 and CDR2 are SNHLY and FYNNEI. V was shortened by 7 bases and J by 4 bases, with 11 bases between the two germline ends. CDR3 size: 12 residues. The DNA of the CDR3 is TGTGCCAGCAAACTAGACGTTTACGAGCAGTACTTC. It yields the protein CASKLDVYEQYF.

The chain couples TRBV29-1 to TRBJ1-1, with D perhaps matching TRBD1 (6 bases). V lost 4 bases and J lost 11, with 14 bases in between. CDR1 is SQVTM, CDR2 ANQGSEA, per germline. The CDR3 has 11 amino acids. For the CDR3, the DNA is TGCAGCGTTGGGGGGGGGGCCGAGGCTTTCTTT. This encodes CSVGGGAEAFF. The full variable domain, rest sourced from reference TRBV29-1 and TRBJ1-1, is SAVISQKPSRDICQRGTSLTIQCQVDSQVTMMFWYRQQPGQSLTLIATANQGSEATYESGFVIDKFPISRPNLTFSTLTVSNMSPEDSSIYLCSVGGGAEAFFGQGTRLTVV.

This clonotype was detected ten times or more. V usage is TRBV6-1 and J usage is TRBJ2-7; 10 nucleotides agree with TRBD1. Germline CDR1 MNHNS, CDR2 SASEGT. CDR3 length equals 16 residues. Losses at the gene ends were 2 bases for V and 6 bases for J; bases not matched to a gene: 10. The CDR3 spells CASSESKWTGGSEQYF. CDR3 nucleotide sequence: TGTGCCAGCAGTGAATCGAAGTGGACAGGGGGAAGCGAGCAGTACTTC.

This clonotype turned up a few times. A far larger clone is off by one base, so a read error is likely. This chain links TRBV13 with TRBJ1-1; D remains unclear. Germline-derived CDR1 and CDR2 are PRHDT and FYEKMQ (reference sequence). CDR3 length equals 12 residues. The germline V and J ends were trimmed by 1 base and 4 bases, with 4 bases remaining between them. The DNA of the CDR3 is TGTGCCAGCAGCTTAGTGAGCACTGAAGCTTTCTTT. Amino acid sequence: CASSLVSTEAFF. Complete variable domain (other parts from reference TRBV13 and TRBJ1-1): AAGVIQSPRHLIKEKRETATLKCYPIPRHDTVYWYQQGPGQDPQFLISFYEKMQSDKGSIPDRFSAQQFSDYHSELNMSSLELGDSALYFCASSLVSTEAFFGQGTRLTVV.

V and J are TRBV6-1 and TRBJ1-5; 7 positions match TRBD1. The CDR3 length is 16 residues. V shed 7 bases and J 3 bases; nucleotides not matched to a gene: 12. From germline, CDR1 is MNHNS and CDR2 SASEGT. CDR3: CASTSPTGPPNQPQHF. For the CDR3, the DNA is TGTGCCAGCACATCTCCGACAGGGCCTCCCAATCAGCCCCAGCATTTT.

This clonotype has more than one count but fewer than ten. A junction boundary mismatches the germline segment, possibly from a read error. This chain joins TRBV30 and TRBJ2-3, with a possible D match to TRBD2 (5 bases). The germline gives CDR1 GTSNPN, CDR2 SVGIG (reference sequence). This CDR3 is built from 13 residues. The CDR3 bases are TGTGCCGGGAGCGGACCTAGCACAGATACGCAGTATTTT. It yields the protein CAGSGPSTDTQYF.

Comments on this clonotype: Since a much larger clone is just one base distant, this may be a read error. The chain carries TRBV25-1 and TRBJ1-2; D call uncertain. The CDR3 is 12 residues long. Per germline, CDR1 MGHDK and CDR2 SYGVNS. Between the trimmed V and J ends, which lost 1 base and 0 bases, there was a span of 0 bases. CDR3 sequence (DNA): TGTGCCAGCAGTGAATCTAACTATGGCTACACCTTC. Its protein is CASSESNYGYTF.

This clonotype appeared many times. The chain employs TRBV6-1 and TRBJ2-5, with TRBD1 identical over 8 bases. After removal of 5 bases from V and 6 bases from J, the junction contained 11 bases not matched to a gene. The length of the CDR3 is 15 residues. Per the germline V gene, CDR1 is MNHNS and CDR2 is SASEGT. The CDR3: CASSTGQGRGQTQYF. The CDR3 coding sequence is TGTGCCAGCAGTACCGGACAGGGACGTGGGCAGACCCAGTACTTC.

The chain links TRBV18 to TRBJ2-7; D may correspond to TRBD1 or TRBD2 (5 bases each). CDR1 and CDR2 from the germline V gene are KGHSH and LQKENI. The CDR3 contains 14 residues. With 3 bases removed from V and 2 bases from J, the gap between germline ends came to 11 bases. The CDR3 DNA reads as TGTGCCAGCTCACCTTCGGGGCGCACCTACGAGCAGTACTTC. It codes for CASSPSGRTYEQYF.

The chain is built from TRBV20-1 and TRBJ2-7; TRBD2 aligns across 7 bases. The V gene end was trimmed by 0 bases and the J gene end by 2 bases; junction bases not matched to a gene: 13. CDR1 DFQATT and CDR2 SNEGSKA come from the germline V gene (reference sequence). The CDR3 contains 17 residues. The CDR3 coding sequence is TGCAGTGCTAGAGATTCTACTAGCGCGTTAACTACCTACGAGCAGTACTTC. The encoded protein is CSARDSTSALTTYEQYF.

There are many counts of this clonotype. The chain links TRBV18 to TRBJ1-1; D unresolved. Germline loops: CDR1 KGHSH, CDR2 LQKENI. CDR3 length equals 14 residues. Trimming shortened V by 1 base and J by 1 base, and 7 bases separated the two germline ends. DNA of the CDR3: TGTGCCAGCTCACCACTCAGTCAGAACACTGAAGCTTTCTTT. This sequence encodes CASSPLSQNTEAFF.